This entry concerns a single T cell receptor beta chain. The data were taken from a study of blood T cell repertoires in COVID-19. At the level of the study: COVID-19 samples collected from the United States, Italy and Spain covered acute and convalescent phases. Nucleic acid was either cDNA or gDNA, and it came from T cells, B-cell-depleted T cells, or PBMCs.

The CDR3 totals 17 residues. Per the germline V gene, CDR1 is MNHNY and CDR2 is SVGAGI (reference sequence). V was pared by 5 bases and J by 2 bases, with 11 bases of the junction left unmatched. Seattle's cohort entered during active infection and was followed longitudinally. How the authors handled the data: Amplifying reference gene primers gave estimates of nucleated cell counts. Sequencing used immunoSEQ multiplex PCR; TCRdb keeps in-frame clones, though not all of them. V, J and clone size reflect that table, while D and trimming were determined from the DNA. The sample yields around 140,000 clones, roughly 89% seen once.

The sequence derives from a young man with COVID-19, enrolled during active disease. V and J are TRBV6-6 and TRBJ2-7; 11 bases are a match to TRBD2. Specimen: peripheral blood. CDR3 DNA sequence: TGTGCCAGCAGTCCATCCCCCGGACTAGCGGGCACCTACGAGCAGTACTTC. Translating it yields CASSPSPGLAGTYEQYF.